A single sample gave rise to the 11 T cell receptor beta chains below, sequenced in a study of cytomegalovirus exposure and HLA in healthy donors. Method: immunoSEQ multiplex PCR; TCRdb's copy keeps in-frame clones and lacks some. Here the sample spans fewer than 200,000 clones, less than 90% being singletons. The sample taken for sequencing was PBMCs. The source of these receptors is a woman younger than 30 in good health and CMV-seronegative.

This rearrangement joins TRBV2 to TRBJ2-7; 8 bases agree with TRBD2. V shed 8 bases, J shed 4 bases, and the junction held 7 bases outside the gene matches. The germline gives CDR1 SNHLY, CDR2 FYNNEI. The length of the CDR3 is 13 residues. The DNA of the CDR3 is TGTGCCAGCGGGGGACTAGGGATATACGAGCAGTACTTC. Protein product: CASGGLGIYEQYF. Filled out from reference TRBV2 and TRBJ2-7, the complete variable domain reads EPEVTQTPSHQVTQMGQEVILRCVPISNHLYFYWYRQILGQKVEFLVSFYNNEISEKSEIFDDQFSVERPDGSNFTLKIRSTKLEDSAMYFCASGGLGIYEQYFGPGTRLTVT.

CDR3 residues: CAWSPEQVQYF. The CDR3 nucleotides read TGTGCCTGGAGTCCCGAGCAGGTCCAGTACTTC. This chain connects TRBV30 to TRBJ2-5; D is ambiguous. This CDR3 region has 11 residues. V dropped 2 bases and J dropped 10 bases, with 11 bases sitting between them. In germline, CDR1 is GTSNPN, CDR2 SVGIG (reference sequence).

This rearrangement joins TRBV29-1 to TRBJ1-2; unclear D gene. Germline assignment: CDR1 SQVTM and CDR2 ANQGSEA. The CDR3 spans 14 residues. V was cut by 3 bases and J by 0 bases, with 11 bases left in between. As DNA, the CDR3 is TGCAGCGTTGACCTACCGTCAACTAACTATGGCTACACCTTC. Its protein is CSVDLPSTNYGYTF.

As DNA, the CDR3 is TGTGCCAGCAGTATTCTTCGCACAGATACGCAGTATTTT. As protein: CASSILRTDTQYF. V and J are TRBV2 and TRBJ2-3; unclear D gene. Germline V CDR1 and CDR2: SNHLY, FYNNEI. The ends were cut back, 5 bases at V and 1 base at J, with 7 bases in the middle. This CDR3 comprises 13 residues.

This sequence joins TRBV7-2 and TRBJ2-3; 11 bases match TRBD1. J gave up 4 bases and V 7 bases, and 7 bases lay outside the gene matches. The CDR3 contains 15 residues. Germline-derived CDR1 and CDR2 are SGHTA and FQGNSA. In nucleotides, the CDR3 is TGTGCCAGCATCAGGACAGGGGGCATCGCAGATACGCAGTATTTT. This encodes CASIRTGGIADTQYF.

V is TRBV5-6 and J is TRBJ1-2, with D possibly being TRBD1 (6 bases). Deletions cut 1 base from V and 6 bases from J, with 16 bases between. Germline V gene lookup returns CDR1 SGHDT and CDR2 YYEEEE. CDR3 length equals 15 residues. CDR3 sequence reads: CASSLRTGGADGYTF. CDR3 in DNA: TGTGCCAGCAGCTTGCGGACTGGGGGGGCAGATGGCTACACCTTC.

The chain is built from TRBV10-3 and TRBJ2-1, with TRBD1 identical over 8 bases. After removal of 9 bases from V and 0 bases from J, the junction contained 1 base not matched to a gene. The CDR3 has 13 residues. From germline, CDR1 is ENHRY and CDR2 SYGVKD. CDR3 sequence (DNA): TGTGCCATGGGACAGGACTCCTACAATGAGCAGTTCTTC. Translation: CAMGQDSYNEQFF.

The chain uses TRBV27 and TRBJ2-1; TRBD2 matches at 10 bases. In germline, CDR1 is MNHEY, CDR2 SMNVEV (reference sequence). V trimming: 7 bases; J trimming: 10 bases; junction bases outside the gene matches: 10. The CDR3 loop spans 14 amino acids. The CDR3 DNA reads TGTGCCAGCACTTGGAGCGGGGGGGCTCTCGAGCAGTTCTTC. Translating gives CASTWSGGALEQFF.

This chain connects TRBV4-3 to TRBJ2-2, with D hard to call. Germline CDR1 is LGHNA and CDR2 is YSLEER. The CDR3 length is 14 residues. Trimming took off 4 bases at V and 9 bases at J, with 15 bases between the two ends. Here the CDR3 reads CASSPPQIERELFF. The DNA for the CDR3 is TGCGCCAGCAGCCCCCCCCAAATTGAGCGGGAGCTGTTTTTT.

This rearrangement joins TRBV7-6 to TRBJ1-2, with D tentatively TRBD1 (5 bases). The V and J ends lost 2 bases and 6 bases respectively, with 10 bases between them. The CDR3 spans 13 residues. Germline CDR1 reads SGHVS; CDR2 reads FNYEAQ. CDR3 nucleotide sequence: TGTGCCAGCAGCTTACAGGGCCTGGATGGCTACACCTTC. This codes for CASSLQGLDGYTF.

In this sample, this clone turned up many times. This rearrangement joins TRBV6-5 to TRBJ1-1; 7 positions match TRBD1. V lost 6 bases, J lost 3 bases, and 7 bases stayed unmatched. The CDR3 totals 14 residues. Germline CDR1 and CDR2: MNHEY and SVGAGI. CDR3 sequence reads: CASRDRAGHTEAFF. In DNA, the CDR3 is TGTGCCAGCAGAGACAGGGCTGGGCACACTGAAGCTTTCTTT.